This TCR beta chain stems from a study of blood T cell repertoires in COVID-19. Study information: Italy, Spain and the United States were the sources of the convalescent and acute COVID-19 samples. The analysed material was cDNA or gDNA that came from T cells, B-cell-depleted T cells, or PBMCs.

Sequencing was performed with immunoSEQ multiplex PCR; in TCRdb, only in-frame clones are kept and a portion is missing. The sample consists of fewer than 140,000 clones, about 70% of them appearing once. V lost 3 bases, J lost 6 bases, and 14 bases lay in between. Germline V gene sequence: CDR1 SGHRS, CDR2 YFSETQ. The CDR3 extends over 14 amino acids. The chain recombines TRBV5-1 with TRBJ2-3; D possibly corresponds to TRBD2 (5 bases). Sequences were obtained from peripheral blood. This clonotype was obtained from a human donor with acute or convalescent COVID-19. The donor label of this sample is uncertain. CDR3 coding DNA: TGCGCCAGCAGCTCAAGCTCTCGAGGGGATACGCAGTATTTT. Its protein product is CASSSSSRGDTQYF.